This paragraph covers one T cell receptor beta chain sequence. Its antigen is still unknown. This sample was taken from a study of CD8 T cells in ankylosing spondylitis. Study observations and caveats: Significant enrichment of disease-linked clones was reportedly seen in matched ankylosing spondylitis synovial fluid.

Quantitative 5'-RACE with molecular barcodes produced the TCR beta libraries. TCRdb reprocessed the 5' RACE reads with MiXCR, giving one entry per CDR3 protein. The sample gives approximately 340,000 distinct CDR3 sequences, under 15% of which show up once; 1.1% is in the top ten. Germline V gene sequence: CDR1 LGHDT, CDR2 YNNKEL (reference sequence). CDR3 length: 17 amino acids. The V segment lost 0 bases and the J segment 1 base; nucleotides outside the gene matches: 5. Sequencing was done on a sample of blood, either unsorted or a sorted T cell fraction (not recorded which). This chain connects TRBV3-1 to TRBJ2-2, with 7 nucleotides matching TRBD2. The TCR originated in a male donor with ankylosing spondylitis or in good health (not recorded which). The CDR3 DNA reads TGTGCCAGCAGCCAAGAAATGGGCGGGAGGAACACCGGGGAGCTGTTTTTT. This sequence encodes CASSQEMGGRNTGELFF. The variable domain in full, completed from reference TRBV3-1 and TRBJ2-2, reads DTAVSQTPKYLVTQMGNDKSIKCEQNLGHDTMYWYKQDSKKFLKIMFSYNNKELIINETVPNRFSPKSPDKAHLNLHINSLELGDSAVYFCASSQEMGGRNTGELFFGEGSRLTVL.